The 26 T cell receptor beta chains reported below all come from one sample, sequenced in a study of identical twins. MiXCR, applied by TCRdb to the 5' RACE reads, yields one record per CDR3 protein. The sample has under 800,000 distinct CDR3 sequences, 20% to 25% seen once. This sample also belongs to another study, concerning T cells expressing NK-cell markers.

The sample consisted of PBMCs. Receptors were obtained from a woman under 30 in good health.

The CDR3 DNA reads as TGCAGTGCTCGGCAGGGGATGGCGATGGACATTCAGTACTTC. Protein: CSARQGMAMDIQYF. The chain recombines TRBV20-1 with TRBJ2-4; possible D gene TRBD1, 6 bases. This CDR3 has 14 residues. Trimming removed 5 bases at V and 8 bases at J, with 19 bases between. The germline CDR1 and CDR2 sequences are DFQATT and SNEGSKA (reference sequence).

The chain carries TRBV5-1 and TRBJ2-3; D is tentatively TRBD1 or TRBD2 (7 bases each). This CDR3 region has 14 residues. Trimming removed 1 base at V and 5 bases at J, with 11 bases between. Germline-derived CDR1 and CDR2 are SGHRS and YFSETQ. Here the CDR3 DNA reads TGCGCCAGCAGCTTGCCAGGGGGGGGAGATACGCAGTATTTT. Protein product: CASSLPGGGDTQYF.

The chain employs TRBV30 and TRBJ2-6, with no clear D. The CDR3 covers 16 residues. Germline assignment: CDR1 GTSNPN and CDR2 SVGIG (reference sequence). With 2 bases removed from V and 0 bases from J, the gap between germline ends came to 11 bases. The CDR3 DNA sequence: TGTGCCTGGAGTCGCCCGGAGATCTCTGGGGCCAACGTCCTGACTTTC. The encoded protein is CAWSRPEISGANVLTF.

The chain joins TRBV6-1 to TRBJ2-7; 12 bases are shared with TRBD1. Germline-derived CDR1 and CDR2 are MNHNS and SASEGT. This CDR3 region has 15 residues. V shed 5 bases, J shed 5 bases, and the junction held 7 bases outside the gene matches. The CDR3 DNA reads TGTGCCAGCAGTCAGAGGGACAGGGGGCTAAACGAGCAGTACTTC. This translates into CASSQRDRGLNEQYF.

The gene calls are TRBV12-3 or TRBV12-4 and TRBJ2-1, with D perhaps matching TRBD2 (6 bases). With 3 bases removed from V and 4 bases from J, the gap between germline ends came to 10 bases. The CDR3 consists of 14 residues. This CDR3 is CASSFGAGYNEQFF. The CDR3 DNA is TGTGCCAGCAGTTTCGGCGCGGGGTACAATGAGCAGTTCTTC.

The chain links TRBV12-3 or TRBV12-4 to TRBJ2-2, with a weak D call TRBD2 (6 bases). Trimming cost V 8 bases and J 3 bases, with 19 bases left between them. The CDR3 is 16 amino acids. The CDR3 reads CASGTSSWRDTGELFF. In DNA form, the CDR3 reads TGTGCCAGCGGAACTAGCTCCTGGCGGGACACCGGGGAGCTGTTTTTT.

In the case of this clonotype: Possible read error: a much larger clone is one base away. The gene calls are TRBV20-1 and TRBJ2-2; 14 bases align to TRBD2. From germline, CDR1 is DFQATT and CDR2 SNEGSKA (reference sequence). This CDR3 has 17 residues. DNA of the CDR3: TGCTGTGCTAGAGATCCCCGGACTAGCGGGGGGCCCGGGGAGCTGTTTTTT. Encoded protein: CCARDPRTSGGPGELFF.

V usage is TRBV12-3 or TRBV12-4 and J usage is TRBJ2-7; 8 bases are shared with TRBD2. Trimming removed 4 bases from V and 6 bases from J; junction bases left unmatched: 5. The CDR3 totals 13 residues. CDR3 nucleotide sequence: TGTGCCAGCAGTTATAACGCGGGGGGCGAGCAGTACTTC. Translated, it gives CASSYNAGGEQYF.

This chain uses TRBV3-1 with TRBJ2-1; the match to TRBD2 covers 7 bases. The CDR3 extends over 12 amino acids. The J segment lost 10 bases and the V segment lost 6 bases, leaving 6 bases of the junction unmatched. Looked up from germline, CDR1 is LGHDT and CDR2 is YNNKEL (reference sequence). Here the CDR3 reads CASRGGSWEQFF. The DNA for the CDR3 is TGTGCCAGCAGGGGCGGGAGTTGGGAGCAGTTCTTC.

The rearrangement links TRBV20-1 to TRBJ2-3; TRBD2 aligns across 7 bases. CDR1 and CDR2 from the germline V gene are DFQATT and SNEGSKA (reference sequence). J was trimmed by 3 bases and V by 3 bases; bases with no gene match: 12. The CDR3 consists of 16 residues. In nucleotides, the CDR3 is TGCAGTGCTAGGCGGGCGGGAGTTTCGGAAACAGATACGCAGTATTTT. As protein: CSARRAGVSETDTQYF.

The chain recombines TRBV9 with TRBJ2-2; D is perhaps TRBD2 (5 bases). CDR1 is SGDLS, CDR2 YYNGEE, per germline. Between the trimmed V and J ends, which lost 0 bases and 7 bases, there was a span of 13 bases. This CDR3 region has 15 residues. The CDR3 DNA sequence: TGTGCCAGCAGCGTAGAGCTAGCAGTGGACGGGGAGCTGTTTTTT. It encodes CASSVELAVDGELFF.

CDR3 nucleotides: TGTGCCAGCAGCAGACAGGGACCCCTTAACTACGAGCAGTACTTC. Translation gives CASSRQGPLNYEQYF. The chain uses TRBV13 and TRBJ2-7; TRBD1 agrees at 7 bases. CDR1 is PRHDT and CDR2 is FYEKMQ in the germline V gene (reference sequence). The CDR3 totals 15 residues. J lost 3 bases, V lost 5 bases, and 10 bases had no gene match.

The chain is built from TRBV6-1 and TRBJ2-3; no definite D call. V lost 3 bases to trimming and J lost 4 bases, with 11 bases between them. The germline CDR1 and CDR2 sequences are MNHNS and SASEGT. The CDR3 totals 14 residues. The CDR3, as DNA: TGTGCCAGCAGTGAGGGAAGTGGTTCAGATACGCAGTATTTT. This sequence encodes CASSEGSGSDTQYF.

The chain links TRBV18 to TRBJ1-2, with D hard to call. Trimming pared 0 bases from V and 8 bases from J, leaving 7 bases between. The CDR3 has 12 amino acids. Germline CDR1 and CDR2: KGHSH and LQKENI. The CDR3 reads CASSPPERGYTF. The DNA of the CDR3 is TGTGCCAGCTCACCACCGGAGAGAGGCTACACCTTC.

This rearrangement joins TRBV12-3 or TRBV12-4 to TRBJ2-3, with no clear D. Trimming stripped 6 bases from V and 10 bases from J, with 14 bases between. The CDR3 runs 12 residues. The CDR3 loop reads CASRKTASSQYF. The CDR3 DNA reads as TGTGCCAGCAGGAAGACTGCTAGTTCGCAGTATTTT.

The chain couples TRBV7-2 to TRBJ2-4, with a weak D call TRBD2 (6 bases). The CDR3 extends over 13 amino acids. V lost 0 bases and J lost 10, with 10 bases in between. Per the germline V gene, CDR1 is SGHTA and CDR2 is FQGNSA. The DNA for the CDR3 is TGTGCCAGCAGCTTAGCCCTAGCGCAAATTCAGTACTTC. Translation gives CASSLALAQIQYF.

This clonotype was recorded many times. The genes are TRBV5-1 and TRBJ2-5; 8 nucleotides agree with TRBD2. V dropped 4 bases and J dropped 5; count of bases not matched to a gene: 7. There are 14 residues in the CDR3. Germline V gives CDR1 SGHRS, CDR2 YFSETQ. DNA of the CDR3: TGCGCCAGCAGCACAAATAGCGGGACTGAGACCCAGTACTTC. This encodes CASSTNSGTETQYF.

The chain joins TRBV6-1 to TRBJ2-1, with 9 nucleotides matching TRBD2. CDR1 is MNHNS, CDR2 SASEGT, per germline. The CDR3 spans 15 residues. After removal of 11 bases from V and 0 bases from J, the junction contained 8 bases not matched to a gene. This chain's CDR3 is CAARTSANSYNEQFF. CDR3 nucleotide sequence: TGTGCCGCAAGGACTAGCGCCAACTCCTACAATGAGCAGTTCTTC.

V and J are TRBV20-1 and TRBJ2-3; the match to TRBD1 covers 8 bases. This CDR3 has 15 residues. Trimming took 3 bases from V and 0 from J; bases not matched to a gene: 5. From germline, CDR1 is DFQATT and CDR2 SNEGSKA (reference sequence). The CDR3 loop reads CSASPTGDSTDTQYF. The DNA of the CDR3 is TGCAGTGCTAGCCCGACAGGGGATAGCACAGATACGCAGTATTTT.

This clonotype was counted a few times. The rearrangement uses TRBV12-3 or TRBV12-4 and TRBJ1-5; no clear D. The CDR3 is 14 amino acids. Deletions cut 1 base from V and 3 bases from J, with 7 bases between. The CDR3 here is CASSLEANNQPQHF. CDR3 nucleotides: TGTGCCAGCAGTTTAGAGGCAAACAATCAGCCCCAGCATTTT.

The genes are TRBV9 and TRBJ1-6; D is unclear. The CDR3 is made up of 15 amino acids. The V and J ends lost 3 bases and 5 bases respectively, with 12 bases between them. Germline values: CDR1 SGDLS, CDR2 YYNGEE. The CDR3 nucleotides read TGTGCCAGCAGCGCAGGAGGCCGGGATAATTCACCCCTCCACTTT. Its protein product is CASSAGGRDNSPLHF.

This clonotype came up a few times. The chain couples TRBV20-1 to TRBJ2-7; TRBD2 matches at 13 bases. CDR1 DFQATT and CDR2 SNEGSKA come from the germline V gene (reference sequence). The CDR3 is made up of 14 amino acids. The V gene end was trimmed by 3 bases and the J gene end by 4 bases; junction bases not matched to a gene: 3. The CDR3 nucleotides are TGCAGTGCTAGTAGGACTAGCGGGAGATACGAGCAGTACTTC. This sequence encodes CSASRTSGRYEQYF.

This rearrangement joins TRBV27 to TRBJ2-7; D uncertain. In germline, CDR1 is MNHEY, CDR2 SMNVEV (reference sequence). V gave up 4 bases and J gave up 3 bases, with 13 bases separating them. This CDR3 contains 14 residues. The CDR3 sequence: CASSYSASHYEQYF. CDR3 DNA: TGTGCCAGCAGTTATTCGGCGTCCCACTACGAGCAGTACTTC.

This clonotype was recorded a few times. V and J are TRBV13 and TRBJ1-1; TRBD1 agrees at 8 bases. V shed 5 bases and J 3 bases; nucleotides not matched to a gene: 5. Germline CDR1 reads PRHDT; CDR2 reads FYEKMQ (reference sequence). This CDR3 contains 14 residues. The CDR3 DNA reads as TGTGCCAGCAGCAGGGGACAGGACGACACTGAAGCTTTCTTT. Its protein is CASSRGQDDTEAFF.

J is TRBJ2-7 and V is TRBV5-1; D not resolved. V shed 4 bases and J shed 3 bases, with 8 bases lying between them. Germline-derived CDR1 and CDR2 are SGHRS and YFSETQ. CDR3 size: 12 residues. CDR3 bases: TGCGCCAGCAGCAAAGACAACTACGAGCAGTACTTC. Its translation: CASSKDNYEQYF.

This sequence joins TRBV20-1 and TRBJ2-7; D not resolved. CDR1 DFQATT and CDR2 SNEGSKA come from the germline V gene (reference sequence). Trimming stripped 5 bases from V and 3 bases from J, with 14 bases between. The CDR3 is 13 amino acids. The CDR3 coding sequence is TGCAGTGCTCTACACAAGGAGATCTACGAGCAGTACTTC. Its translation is CSALHKEIYEQYF.